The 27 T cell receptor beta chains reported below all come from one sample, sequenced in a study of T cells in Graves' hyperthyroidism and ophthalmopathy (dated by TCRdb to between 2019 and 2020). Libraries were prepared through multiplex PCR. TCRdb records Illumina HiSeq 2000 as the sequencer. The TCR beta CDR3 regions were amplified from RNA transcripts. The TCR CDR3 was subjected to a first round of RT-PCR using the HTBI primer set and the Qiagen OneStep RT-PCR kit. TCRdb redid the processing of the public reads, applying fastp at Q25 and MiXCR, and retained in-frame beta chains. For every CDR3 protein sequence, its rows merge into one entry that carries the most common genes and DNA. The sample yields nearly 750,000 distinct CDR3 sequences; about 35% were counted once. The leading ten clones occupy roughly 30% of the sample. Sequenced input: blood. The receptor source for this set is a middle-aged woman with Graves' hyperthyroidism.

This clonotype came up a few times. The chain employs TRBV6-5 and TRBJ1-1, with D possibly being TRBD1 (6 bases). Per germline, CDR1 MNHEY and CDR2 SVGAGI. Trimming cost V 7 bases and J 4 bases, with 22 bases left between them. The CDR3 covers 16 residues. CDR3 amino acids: CASTSTFGQPVTEAFF. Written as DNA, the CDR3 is TGTGCCAGCACCTCCACTTTCGGACAGCCGGTCACTGAAGCTTTCTTT.

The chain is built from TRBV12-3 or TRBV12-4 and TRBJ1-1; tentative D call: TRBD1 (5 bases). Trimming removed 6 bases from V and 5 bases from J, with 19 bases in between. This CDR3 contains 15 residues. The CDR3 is CASSLLGGASTEAFF. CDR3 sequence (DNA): TGTGCCAGCAGCCTCCTGGGGGGAGCAAGTACTGAAGCTTTCTTT.

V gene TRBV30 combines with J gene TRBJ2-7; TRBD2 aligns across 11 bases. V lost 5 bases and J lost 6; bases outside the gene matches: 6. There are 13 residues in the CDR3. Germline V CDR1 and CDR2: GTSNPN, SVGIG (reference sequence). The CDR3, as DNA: TGTGCCTGGGCGACTAGCGGGACGGGCGAGCAGTACTTC. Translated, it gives CAWATSGTGEQYF. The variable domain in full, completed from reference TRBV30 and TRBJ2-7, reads SQTIHQWPATLVQPVGSPLSLECTVEGTSNPNLYWYRQAAGRGLQLLFYSVGIGQISSEVPQNLSASRPQDRQFILSSKKLLLSDSGFYLCAWATSGTGEQYFGPGTRLTVT.

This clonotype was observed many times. This chain's CDR3 is CSARVKGQNNEKLFF. For the CDR3, the DNA is TGCAGTGCTAGAGTTAAAGGGCAGAATAATGAAAAACTGTTTTTT. The chain links TRBV20-1 to TRBJ1-4; D not certain. This CDR3 has 15 residues. The V gene lost 1 base and the J gene lost 4 bases, with 13 bases spanning the gap. The germline V gene has CDR1 DFQATT and CDR2 SNEGSKA (reference sequence).

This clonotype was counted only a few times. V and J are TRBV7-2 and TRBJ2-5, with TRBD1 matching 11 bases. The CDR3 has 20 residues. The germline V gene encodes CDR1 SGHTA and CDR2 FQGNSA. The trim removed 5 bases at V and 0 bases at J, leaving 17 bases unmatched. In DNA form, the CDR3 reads TGTGCCAGCAGCCCCGAGGGCCCTGGACAGGGGGCGAAAAACCAAGAGACCCAGTACTTC. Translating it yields CASSPEGPGQGAKNQETQYF.

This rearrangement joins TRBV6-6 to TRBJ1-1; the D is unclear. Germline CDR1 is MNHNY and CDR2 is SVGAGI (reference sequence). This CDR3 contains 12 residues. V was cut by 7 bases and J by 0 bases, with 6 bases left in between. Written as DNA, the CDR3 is TGTGCCAGCACTATCATGAACACTGAAGCTTTCTTT. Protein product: CASTIMNTEAFF.

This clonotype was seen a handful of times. CDR3 sequence: CASRGRDSGNTIYF. The CDR3 nucleotides are TGTGCCAGCAGAGGACGGGACTCTGGAAACACCATATATTTT. The rearrangement joins TRBV6-5 to TRBJ1-3; D unresolved. Trimming pared 6 bases from V and 0 bases from J, leaving 9 bases between. The CDR3 covers 14 residues. The germline CDR1 and CDR2 sequences are MNHEY and SVGAGI.

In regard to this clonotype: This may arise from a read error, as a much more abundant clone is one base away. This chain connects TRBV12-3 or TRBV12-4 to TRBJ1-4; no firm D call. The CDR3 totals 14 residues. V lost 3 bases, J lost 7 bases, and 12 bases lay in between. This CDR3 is CASSLGPTSEKLFF. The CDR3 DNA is TGTGCCAGCAGTTTGGGTCCCACGAGTGAAAAACTGTTTTTT.

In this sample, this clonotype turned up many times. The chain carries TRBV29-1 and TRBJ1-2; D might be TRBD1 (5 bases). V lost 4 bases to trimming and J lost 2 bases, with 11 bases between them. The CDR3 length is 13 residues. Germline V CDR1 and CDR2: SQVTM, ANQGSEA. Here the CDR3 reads CSVGQGRNYGYTF. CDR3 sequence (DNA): TGCAGCGTTGGGCAGGGTCGAAACTATGGCTACACCTTC.

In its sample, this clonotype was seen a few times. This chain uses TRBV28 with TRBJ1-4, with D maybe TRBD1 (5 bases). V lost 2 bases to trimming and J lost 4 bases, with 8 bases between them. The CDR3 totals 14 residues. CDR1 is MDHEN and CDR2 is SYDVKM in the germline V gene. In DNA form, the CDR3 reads TGTGCCAGCAGTTTACTACAGGATAATGAAAAACTGTTTTTT. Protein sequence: CASSLLQDNEKLFF.

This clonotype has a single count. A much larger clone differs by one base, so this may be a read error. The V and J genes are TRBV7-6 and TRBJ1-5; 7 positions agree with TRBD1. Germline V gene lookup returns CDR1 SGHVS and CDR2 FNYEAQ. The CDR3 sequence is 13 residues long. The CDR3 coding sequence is TGTGCCAGCGGCTTAGGGGGCTATGGGCCCCAGCATTTT. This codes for CASGLGGYGPQHF.

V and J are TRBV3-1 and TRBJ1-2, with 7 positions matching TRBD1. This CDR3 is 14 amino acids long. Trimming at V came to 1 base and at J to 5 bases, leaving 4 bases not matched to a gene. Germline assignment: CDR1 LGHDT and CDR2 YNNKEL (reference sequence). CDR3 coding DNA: TGTGCCAGCAGCCAAGCTCAGGGGGTTTATGGCTACACCTTC. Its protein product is CASSQAQGVYGYTF.

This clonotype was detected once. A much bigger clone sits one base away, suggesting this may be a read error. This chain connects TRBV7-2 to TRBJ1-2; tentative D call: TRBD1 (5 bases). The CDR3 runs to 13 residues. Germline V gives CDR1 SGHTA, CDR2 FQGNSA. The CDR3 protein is CASSLRSRERYAF. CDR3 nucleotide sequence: TGTGCCAGCAGCTTAAGGTCCAGGGAGCGCTACGCCTTC.

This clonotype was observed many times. CDR3 loop: CASSLGQGFSGNTIYF. CDR3 nucleotide sequence: TGTGCCAGCAGCTTAGGACAGGGGTTCTCTGGAAACACCATATATTTT. The V call is TRBV7-6, the J call TRBJ1-3; 8 bases agree with TRBD1. The CDR3 is 16 residues long. Germline V gene lookup returns CDR1 SGHVS and CDR2 FNYEAQ. V dropped 1 base and J dropped 0; count of bases not matched to a gene: 2.

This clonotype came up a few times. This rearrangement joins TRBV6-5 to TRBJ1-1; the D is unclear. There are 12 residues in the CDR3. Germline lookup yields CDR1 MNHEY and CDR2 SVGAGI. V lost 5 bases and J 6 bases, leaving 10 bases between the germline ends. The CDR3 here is CASSLRVSEAFF. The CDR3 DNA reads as TGTGCCAGCAGTCTAAGGGTTTCTGAAGCTTTCTTT.

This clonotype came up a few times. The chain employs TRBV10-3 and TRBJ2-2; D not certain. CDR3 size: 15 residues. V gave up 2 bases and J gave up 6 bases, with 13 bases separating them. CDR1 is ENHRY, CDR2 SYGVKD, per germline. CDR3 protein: CAISEKVVLAGELFF. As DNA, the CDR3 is TGTGCCATCAGTGAGAAAGTGGTCTTGGCCGGGGAGCTGTTTTTT.

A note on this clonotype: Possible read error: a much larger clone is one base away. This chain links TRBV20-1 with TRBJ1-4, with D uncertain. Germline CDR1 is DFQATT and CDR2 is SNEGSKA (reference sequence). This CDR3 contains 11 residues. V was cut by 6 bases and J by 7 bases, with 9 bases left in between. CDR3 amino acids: CSAPCTEKLFF. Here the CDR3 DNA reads TGCAGTGCCCCGTGCACTGAAAAACTGTTTTTT.

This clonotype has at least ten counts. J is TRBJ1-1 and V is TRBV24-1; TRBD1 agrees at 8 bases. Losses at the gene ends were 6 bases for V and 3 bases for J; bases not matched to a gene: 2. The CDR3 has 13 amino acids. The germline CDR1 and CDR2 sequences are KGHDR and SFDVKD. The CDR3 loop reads CATSLTGDTEAFF. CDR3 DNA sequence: TGTGCCACCAGTCTGACAGGGGACACTGAAGCTTTCTTT.

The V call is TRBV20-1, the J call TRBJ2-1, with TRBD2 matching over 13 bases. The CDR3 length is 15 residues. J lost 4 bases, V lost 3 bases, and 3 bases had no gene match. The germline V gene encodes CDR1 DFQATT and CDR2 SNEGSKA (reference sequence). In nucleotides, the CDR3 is TGCAGTGCTAGGACACTAGCGGGAGGGTACAATGAGCAGTTCTTC. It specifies CSARTLAGGYNEQFF.

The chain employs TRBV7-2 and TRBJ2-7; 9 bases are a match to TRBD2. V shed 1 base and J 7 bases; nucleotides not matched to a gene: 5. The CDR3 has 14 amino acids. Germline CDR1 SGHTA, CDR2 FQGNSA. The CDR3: CASSLGGGAREQYF. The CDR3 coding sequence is TGTGCCAGCAGCTTAGGCGGGGGGGCTAGGGAGCAGTACTTC.

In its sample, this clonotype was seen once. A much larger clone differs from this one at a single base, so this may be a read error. CDR3 in DNA: TGTGCCGGCAGCTTCGAGACAGCCAGCTATGGCTACACCTTC. As protein: CAGSFETASYGYTF. The V and J genes are TRBV5-8 and TRBJ1-2, with D maybe TRBD1 (5 bases). The CDR3 totals 14 residues. The germline gives CDR1 SGHTS, CDR2 YDEGEE.

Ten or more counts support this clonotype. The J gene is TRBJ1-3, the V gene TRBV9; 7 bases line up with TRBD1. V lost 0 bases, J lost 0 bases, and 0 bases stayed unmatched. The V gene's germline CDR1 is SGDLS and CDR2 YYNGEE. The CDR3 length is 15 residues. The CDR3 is CASSVGDSSGNTIYF. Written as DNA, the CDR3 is TGTGCCAGCAGCGTAGGGGACAGCTCTGGAAACACCATATATTTT.

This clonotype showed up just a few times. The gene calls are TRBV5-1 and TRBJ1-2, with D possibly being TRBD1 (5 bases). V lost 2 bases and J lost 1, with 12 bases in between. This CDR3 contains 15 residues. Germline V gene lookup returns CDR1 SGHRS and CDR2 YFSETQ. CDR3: CASSFAPQGNYGYTF. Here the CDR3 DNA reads TGCGCCAGCAGCTTTGCGCCCCAGGGTAACTATGGCTACACCTTC.

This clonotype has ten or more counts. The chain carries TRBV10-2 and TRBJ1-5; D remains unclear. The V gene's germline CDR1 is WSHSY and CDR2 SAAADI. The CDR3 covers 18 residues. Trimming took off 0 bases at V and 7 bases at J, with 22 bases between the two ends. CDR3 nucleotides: TGCGCCAGCAGTGAGTCGCCCCTTCTCCTGGGGAGTCAACAGCCCCAGCATTTT. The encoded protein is CASSESPLLLGSQQPQHF.

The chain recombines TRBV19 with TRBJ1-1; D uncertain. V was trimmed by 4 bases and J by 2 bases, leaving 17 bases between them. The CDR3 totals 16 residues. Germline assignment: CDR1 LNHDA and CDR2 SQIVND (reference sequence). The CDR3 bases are TGTGCCAGTAGTACCGGCTTTGTCGGGTTCAACACTGAAGCTTTCTTT. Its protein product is CASSTGFVGFNTEAFF.

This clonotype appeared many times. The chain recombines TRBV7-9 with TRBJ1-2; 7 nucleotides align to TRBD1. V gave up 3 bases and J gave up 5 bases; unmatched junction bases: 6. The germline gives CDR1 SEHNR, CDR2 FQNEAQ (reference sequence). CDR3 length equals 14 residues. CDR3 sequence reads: CASSFRDRPYGYTF. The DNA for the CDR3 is TGTGCCAGCAGCTTTAGGGACAGACCTTATGGCTACACCTTC.

The CDR3 spells CASSEDGSYEQYF. The CDR3 DNA sequence: TGTGCCAGCAGTGAAGACGGATCCTACGAGCAGTACTTC. The V call is TRBV2, the J call TRBJ2-7; D unresolved. The CDR3 is 13 residues long. The germline CDR1 and CDR2 sequences are SNHLY and FYNNEI. V lost 1 base to trimming and J lost 1 base, with 5 bases between them.